A selection of T cell receptor beta chains follows, all from one sample in a study of shared clonotypes between healthy human individuals. Assay: immunoSEQ multiplex PCR; the TCRdb copy retains only in-frame clones and omits some. The sample consists of millions of clones, over 85% of them appearing once. Material: naive CD8+ T cells sorted from blood. The receptors originated from a man aged 18 to 30 in good health. The CDR3 runs from the conserved cysteine through the conserved F or W. A D gene is named only where the DNA matches it firmly. Where a row states a size, it is once, few, many or the class of an expanded clone; other rows omit it.

>TRBJ2-7|NA|NA|TRBV15
TGTGCCACCAGCGACTGGGGGACCACCTACGAGCAGTACTTC
CATSDWGTTYEQYF
>TRBJ2-3|NA|NA|TRBV7-6
TGTGCCAGCAGCTACGGGCTTGGCACAGATACGCAGTATTTT
CASSYGLGTDTQYF
>TRBJ2-7|once|TRBD2|TRBV6-1
TGTGCCAGCAGTGAAGCGAGGGACTATCAATACGAGCAGTACTTC
CASSEARDYQYEQYF
>TRBJ1-2|NA|NA|TRBV10-3
TGTGCCATCAGTGTGCCGGGGGGAGCTAACTATGGCTACACCTTC
CAISVPGGANYGYTF
>TRBJ2-7|NA|NA|TRBV19
TGTGCCAGTAGTCCCGACAGTCGACCTACCTACGAGCAGTACTTC
CASSPDSRPTYEQYF
>TRBJ2-3|once|TRBD1|TRBV6-6
TGTGCCAGCAGTTACGGGACAGGGGGCGCGACAGATACGCAGTATTTT
CASSYGTGGATDTQYF
>TRBJ1-1|NA|NA|TRBV11-2
TGTGCCAGCAGCTTAATTTCCCCTGAAGCTTTCTTT
CASSLISPEAFF
>TRBJ2-1|NA|TRBD2|TRBV27
TGTGCCAGCAGTTTACTAGCGGGAGCGTCGAATGAGCAGTTCTTC
CASSLLAGASNEQFF
>TRBJ2-2|NA|NA|TRBV7-6
TGTGCCAGCAGCTCCATGGGGGTGAACACCGGGGAGCTGTTTTTT
CASSSMGVNTGELFF
>TRBJ1-2|once|NA|TRBV2
TGTGCCAGCAGCGAAGCGGGGATCCACGGCTACACCTTC
CASSEAGIHGYTF
>TRBJ1-1|NA|NA|TRBV10-3
TGTGCCATCAGTGAAGACGGGGGCAGAGAGAACACTGAAGCTTTCTTT
CAISEDGGRENTEAFF
>TRBJ2-7|NA|TRBD1|TRBV6-1
TGTGCCAGCAGTGATCCGGGACAGGGCTCCTTGGCCGAGCAGTACTTC
CASSDPGQGSLAEQYF
>TRBJ2-7|NA|NA|TRBV2
TGTGCCAGCACTTCCAGGGTTCCCTACGAGCAGTACTTC
CASTSRVPYEQYF
>TRBJ2-1|NA|TRBD2|TRBV5-6
TGTGCCAGCAGCTTGGCAGGGAGGGAGGATGAGCAGTTCTTC
CASSLAGREDEQFF
>TRBJ1-2|NA|TRBD1|TRBV9
TGTGCCAGCAGCGCAGGGGGCAGCTATGGCTACACCTTC
CASSAGGSYGYTF
>TRBJ1-4|NA|TRBD1|TRBV29-1
TGCAGCGTTGAAGCCTTTACAGAGGGACAGAATTCCGGAAAACTGTTTTTT
CSVEAFTEGQNSGKLFF
>TRBJ2-7|NA|NA|TRBV2
TGTGCCAGCACGTTGTTCAGCTCCTACGAGCAGTACTTC
CASTLFSSYEQYF
>TRBJ1-4|NA|NA|TRBV6-6
TGTGCCAGCAGTTACCCCACCGAGAGCCTTAATGAAAAACTGTTTTTT
CASSYPTESLNEKLFF
>TRBJ1-5|NA|NA|TRBV28
TGTGCCAGCAGTTTAAGACTTTTAAATCAGCCCCAGCATTTT
CASSLRLLNQPQHF
>TRBJ2-7|NA|NA|TRBV7-9
TGTGCCAGCAGCTTAGTGGCGTCGGGGGACGAGCAGTACTTC
CASSLVASGDEQYF
>TRBJ2-4|NA|NA|TRBV28
TGTGCCAGCAGTTCCCCTAAAGAAGGGGCTAATGACATTCAGTACTTC
CASSSPKEGANDIQYF
>TRBJ2-7|NA|NA|TRBV5-1
TGCGCCAGCAGCCCTATGGCCGGGCAGAACGAGCAGTACTTC
CASSPMAGQNEQYF
>TRBJ2-3|NA|NA|TRBV19
TGTGCCAGTAGCAGACCAGGGGCGCGGGATACGCAGTATTTT
CASSRPGARDTQYF
>TRBJ2-7|NA|NA|TRBV5-6
TGTGCCAGCAGTGGTGGGGCGGGCGAGCAGTACTTC
CASSGGAGEQYF
>TRBJ2-7|NA|NA|TRBV7-6
TGTGCCAGCAGCCCCGTGGAGGGGGCGACTTACGAGCAGTACTTC
CASSPVEGATYEQYF
>TRBJ1-1|NA|NA|TRBV6-5
TGTGCCAGCAGTTACGACGAGAACACTGAAGCTTTCTTT
CASSYDENTEAFF
>TRBJ2-7|NA|NA|TRBV19
TGTGCCAGTAGTATAGTCGGACTCTCCAACGAGCAGTACTTC
CASSIVGLSNEQYF
>TRBJ2-7|NA|TRBD1|TRBV27
TGTGCCAGCAGCCCCGGGACAGGGGCCGAGCAGTACTTC
CASSPGTGAEQYF
>TRBJ2-7|NA|NA|TRBV6-4
TGTGCCAGCAGTGACCCCGGCCGAGCCTCGGCCTACGAGCAGTACTTC
CASSDPGRASAYEQYF
>TRBJ2-3|NA|TRBD2|TRBV6-6
TGTGCCAGCAGTTACTCTGCGGGAGCCGTGGATACGCAGTATTTT
CASSYSAGAVDTQYF
>TRBJ1-2|NA|NA|TRBV27
TGTGCCAGCAGCCCCGACGGTGATTTTTATGGCTACACCTTC
CASSPDGDFYGYTF
>TRBJ1-4|NA|TRBD1|TRBV7-8
TGTGCCAGCAGCCCCGGACAGGGGGATGTTGAAAAACTGTTTTTT
CASSPGQGDVEKLFF
>TRBJ2-5|NA|TRBD1|TRBV2
TGTGCCAGCAGAAAGACAGGGGTTTTTCAAGAGACCCAGTACTTC
CASRKTGVFQETQYF
>TRBJ2-7|NA|NA|TRBV13
TGTGCCAGCAGCTTAGTCCCTAGTTCTTTCTACGAGCAGTACTTC
CASSLVPSSFYEQYF
>TRBJ2-2|NA|TRBD1|TRBV12-5
TGTGCTAGTGGTTTGGTCACCGGGACAGGGCGGCTCGGGGAGCTGTTTTTT
CASGLVTGTGRLGELFF
>TRBJ2-7|NA|NA|TRBV7-6
TGTGCCAGCAGTCTAAAGACAGCCTCCTACGAGCAGTACTTC
CASSLKTASYEQYF
>TRBJ2-7|NA|NA|TRBV7-8
TGTGCCAGCAGCCCTGGTCAGGCCCGGCCAGGCGAGCAGTACTTC
CASSPGQARPGEQYF
>TRBJ2-1|once|NA|TRBV5-1
TGCGCCAGCCCGGGACCCTCTTGGCGCCATGAGCAGTTCTTC
CASPGPSWRHEQFF
>TRBJ2-5|NA|NA|TRBV10-3
TGTGCCATCAGGGACCCTCGGGACAACCTAGAGACCCAGTACTTC
CAIRDPRDNLETQYF
>TRBJ2-2|NA|NA|TRBV6-5
TGTGCCAGCAGTTACTCAGACGGGACCGGGGAGCTGTTTTTT
CASSYSDGTGELFF
>TRBJ1-1|NA|NA|TRBV6-5
TGTGCCAGCAGAACACAGGGTATCAACACTGAAGCTTTCTTT
CASRTQGINTEAFF
>TRBJ2-5|NA|TRBD2|TRBV6-5
TGTGCCAGCAGTTCGCTAGCGGGAGGGCCTCTAAAGACCCAGTACTTC
CASSSLAGGPLKTQYF
>TRBJ2-1|once|NA|TRBV9
TGTGCCAGCAGCGAAGCGGCTGTCGCGGGGAATGAGCAGTTCTTC
CASSEAAVAGNEQFF